Listed below are T cell receptor beta chains from one sample, sequenced in a study of blood T cells in healthy people across ages. TCRdb used MiXCR to reprocess the 5' RACE reads, holding one entry per CDR3 protein. The repertoire has fewer than 2,000,000 distinct CDR3 sequences, about two fifths of them found once; the top ten carry about 21%. Sequencing used blood. The receptor set was obtained from a human donor in good health. Each CDR3 is given with its conserved first and last residue. D genes are given only for firm matches. The listing skips clone size in some rows; elsewhere it reads once, few, many or a size class.

TRBJ1-2	-	TRBD1	TRBV6-6	TGTGCCAGCAGATCCGGACAGGGCTATGGCTACACCTTC	CASRSGQGYGYTF
TRBJ2-6	many	-	TRBV7-2	TGTGCCAGCAGCTTAGAACCGGGGCCGGGGGCCAACGTCCTGACTTTC	CASSLEPGPGANVLTF
TRBJ2-4	-	-	TRBV20-1	TGCAGTGCTAGAGTGTTGAACATTCAGTACTTC	CSARVLNIQYF
TRBJ2-7	-	-	TRBV20-1	TGCAGTGCCTACCGGGACTACGAGCAGTACTTC	CSAYRDYEQYF
TRBJ1-2	-	-	TRBV10-3	TGTGCCATCAGCGCTGACATAACTAACTGTGGCTACACCTTC	CAISADITNCGYTF
TRBJ2-6	-	-	TRBV10-3	TGTGCCATCAAGGGAAGCACCTCTGGGGCCAACGTCCTGACTTTC	CAIKGSTSGANVLTF
TRBJ1-4	many	-	TRBV4-3	TGCGCCAGCAGCCAAGGCCTTAATGAAAAACTGTTTTTT	CASSQGLNEKLFF
TRBJ2-5	few	-	TRBV20-1	TGCAGTGCTAGCACCACAGGAGTTGAGTACTTC	CSASTTGVEYF
TRBJ1-1	few	-	TRBV4-3	TGCGCCAGCAGCCAAGTCCACGTGGCTGAAGCTTTCTTT	CASSQVHVAEAFF
TRBJ2-5	-	-	TRBV20-1	TGCAGTGCTAGGACGCGCCAGCAGACCCAGTACTTC	CSARTRQQTQYF
TRBJ1-2	-	TRBD1	TRBV5-6	TGTGCCAGCAGCTTCACTCAGGGGGTGTATGGCTACACCTTC	CASSFTQGVYGYTF
TRBJ2-3	-	-	TRBV4-3	TGCGCCAGCAGCCGAAAGGCGGGCCTCGGCACAGATACGCAGTATTTT	CASSRKAGLGTDTQYF
TRBJ1-1	once	-	TRBV10-3	TGTGCCATCACCCTTAACTTGAACACTGAAGCTTTCTTT	CAITLNLNTEAFF
TRBJ2-7	-	-	TRBV7-2	TGTGCCAGCAGCTTAGTTTTCAACTCCTACGAGCAGTACTTC	CASSLVFNSYEQYF
TRBJ2-7	few	-	TRBV9	TGTGCCAGCAGCGTATCGGGACGAGAGGTTGGGTTTGGGGAGCAGTACTTC	CASSVSGREVGFGEQYF
TRBJ2-3	-	TRBD2	TRBV6-5	TGTGCCAGCAGTTACGTGCCCCCTTTCGGGGGGAGAACAGATACGCAGTATTTT	CASSYVPPFGGRTDTQYF
TRBJ2-3	-	-	TRBV20-1	TGCAGTGCTACCCCTTCGGGCGGGGCTCGGGATACGCAGTATTTT	CSATPSGGARDTQYF
TRBJ1-1	few	-	TRBV5-1	TGCGCCAGCAGCTTTCAACGGGCGAGTGAAGCTTTCTTT	CASSFQRASEAFF
TRBJ1-2	-	-	TRBV7-9	TGTGCCAGCAGCTTACCGGTCCGGGGCTATGGCTACACCTTC	CASSLPVRGYGYTF
TRBJ2-1	few	-	TRBV6-2/TRBV6-3	TGTGCCAGCAGTTACCTGGCGGACCCATACTCCTACAATGAGCAGTTCTTC	CASSYLADPYSYNEQFF
TRBJ2-7	-	-	TRBV9	TGTGCCAGCAGCGTAGGGGGTTCTCCCTTCTACGAGCAGTACTTC	CASSVGGSPFYEQYF
TRBJ2-7	-	-	TRBV20-1	TGCAGTGCTAGAGTAGGTCGGCGGCCTCCTGCATTACAGTACTTC	CSARVGRRPPALQYF
TRBJ2-5	-	-	TRBV29-1	TGCAGCGTTGCCCTTAGAGAGACCCAGTACTTC	CSVALRETQYF
TRBJ1-2	few	TRBD1	TRBV2	TGTGCCAGCAGAGCCGGGACAGGGAACTATGGCTACACCTTC	CASRAGTGNYGYTF
TRBJ2-2	-	TRBD2	TRBV4-3	TGCGCCAGCAGCCAAGGACTAGCGACCGGGGAGCTGTTTTTT	CASSQGLATGELFF
TRBJ2-7	-	TRBD1	TRBV12-3/TRBV12-4	TGTGCCAGCAGTTTAAGGTCAGGGGGCAACGAGCAGTACTTC	CASSLRSGGNEQYF
TRBJ1-5	-	-	TRBV7-2	TGTGCCAGCAGCTCTACTGGGCCCCAGCATTTT	CASSSTGPQHF
TRBJ2-5	few	TRBD1	TRBV20-1	TGCAGTGCTGAGGGACAGCAAGAGACCCAGTACTTC	CSAEGQQETQYF
TRBJ2-3	once	-	TRBV7-2	TGTGCCAGCACCCCACCAGGGACGGTGAGCACAGATACGCAGTATTTT	CASTPPGTVSTDTQYF
TRBJ1-5	few	-	TRBV4-2	TGTGCCAGCAGCCAAGATGGGTTTCGTGAGGGGGGGAGCAATCAGCCCCAGCATTTT	CASSQDGFREGGSNQPQHF
TRBJ2-1	-	TRBD2	TRBV7-2	TGTGCCAGCAGCTTTCGGGGGGGCCTCGGCTATGAGCAGTTCTTC	CASSFRGGLGYEQFF
TRBJ2-6	few	TRBD1	TRBV9	TGTACCAGCAGCGGGACAGGGGGTAATACTGGGGCCAACGTCCTGACTTTC	CTSSGTGGNTGANVLTF
TRBJ1-1	-	-	TRBV24-1	TGTGCCACAACAGGGTTTAGCGGCACTGAAGCTTTCTTT	CATTGFSGTEAFF
TRBJ1-5	-	-	TRBV20-1	TGCAGTGCTAGAGTCGAGACCCTCAATCAGCCCCAGCATTTT	CSARVETLNQPQHF
TRBJ2-5	once	-	TRBV5-1	TGCGCCAGCAGCTTGGCCCTAACGTCCGGGACTCAAGGCCGGGAGACCCAGTACTTC	CASSLALTSGTQGRETQYF
TRBJ1-5	-	TRBD1	TRBV29-1	TGCAGCGCGGGTTTTGGACAGGGGAATCAGCCCCAGCATTTT	CSAGFGQGNQPQHF
TRBJ2-1	-	-	TRBV13	TGTGCCAGCAGCTTCTTAGTGAGGGGAGACAATGAGCAGTTCTTC	CASSFLVRGDNEQFF
TRBJ1-1	-	-	TRBV7-3	TGTGCCAGCAGCTTGGAACACCTCACTGAAGCTTTCTTT	CASSLEHLTEAFF
TRBJ2-5	few	-	TRBV2	TGTGCCAGCAGTGGCGGGACAGAACAAGAGACCCAGTACTTC	CASSGGTEQETQYF
TRBJ2-3	-	-	TRBV29-1	TGCAGCGCCAATGGGCGGGTTGAAGATACGCAGTATTTT	CSANGRVEDTQYF
TRBJ1-5	-	-	TRBV10-3	TGTGCCATCAGCGAGGTGGGACAAATAAGGGTCAATCAGCCCCAGCATTTT	CAISEVGQIRVNQPQHF
TRBJ1-2	few	-	TRBV7-2	TGTACCAGCAGCTTACTAGCAGACTATGGCTACACCTTC	CTSSLLADYGYTF
TRBJ2-3	-	-	TRBV12-3/TRBV12-4	TGTGCCAGCAGGCTGAGGCTAGCCAGCACAGATACGCAGTATTTT	CASRLRLASTDTQYF
TRBJ2-1	-	TRBD2	TRBV7-9	TGTGCCAGCAGCTTACAAGCGGGGAGTTACAATGAGCAGTTCTTC	CASSLQAGSYNEQFF
TRBJ2-3	-	TRBD2	TRBV20-1	TGCAGTGTTGGGACTAGCGGGGGGCTGGAAGATACGCAGTATTTT	CSVGTSGGLEDTQYF
TRBJ2-3	once	-	TRBV12-3/TRBV12-4	TGTGCCAGCAGTTCCCCCTCGACTGGCACTAGCACAGGTACGCAGTATTTT	CASSSPSTGTSTGTQYF
TRBJ2-1	few	TRBD2	TRBV4-1	TGCGCCAGCAGCCGACGGGCGGGGGACCCCTACAATGAGCAGTTCTTC	CASSRRAGDPYNEQFF
TRBJ2-3	-	-	TRBV9	TGTGCCAGCAGCGTAGGTGGCGGAGGGTTTCAGTGGACAGATACGCAGTATTTT	CASSVGGGGFQWTDTQYF
TRBJ2-7	many	-	TRBV10-3	TGTGCCATCAGCCCCGGACAGCCCTACGAGCAGTACTTC	CAISPGQPYEQYF
TRBJ2-1	many	TRBD2	TRBV7-2	TGTGCCAGCAGCTTAGCGCCCAGCGGGGGATACAATGAGCAGTTCTTC	CASSLAPSGGYNEQFF
TRBJ2-1	few	-	TRBV9	TGTGCCAGCAGCGTAGCTACGGGGGAGCAGTTCTTC	CASSVATGEQFF
TRBJ2-1	-	-	TRBV12-3/TRBV12-4	TGTGCCAGCAGTTTAGGTATGGGGGGTTACAATGAGCAGTTCTTC	CASSLGMGGYNEQFF
TRBJ1-6	-	-	TRBV20-1	TGCAGTGCTAGAGACAGGACAGAAGGCCCCCCAGCCCTCCACTTT	CSARDRTEGPPALHF